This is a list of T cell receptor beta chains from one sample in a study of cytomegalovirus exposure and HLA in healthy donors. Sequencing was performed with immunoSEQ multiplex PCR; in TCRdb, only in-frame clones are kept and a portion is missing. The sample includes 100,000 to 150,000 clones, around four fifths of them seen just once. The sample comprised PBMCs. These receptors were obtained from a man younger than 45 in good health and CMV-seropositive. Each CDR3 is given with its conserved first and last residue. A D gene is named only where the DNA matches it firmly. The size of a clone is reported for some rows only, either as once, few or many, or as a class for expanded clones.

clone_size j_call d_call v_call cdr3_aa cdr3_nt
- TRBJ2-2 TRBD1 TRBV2 CASRQGAASNTGELFF TGTGCCAGCAGACAGGGGGCTGCAAGCAACACCGGGGAGCTGTTTTTT
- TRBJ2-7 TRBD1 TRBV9 CASSGTGTGGHEQYF TGTGCCAGCAGCGGGACCGGGACAGGGGGCCACGAGCAGTACTTC
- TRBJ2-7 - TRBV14 CASSHSGTRRYYEQYF TGTGCCAGCAGCCATTCCGGGACACGACGATACTACGAGCAGTACTTC
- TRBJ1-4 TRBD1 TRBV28 CASSLSRTGEEKLFF TGTGCCAGCAGTTTATCCAGGACAGGGGAGGAAAAACTGTTTTTT
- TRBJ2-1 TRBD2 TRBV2 CASSGAGADNEQFF TGTGCCAGCAGTGGGGCGGGAGCTGACAATGAGCAGTTCTTC
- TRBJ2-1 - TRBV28 CASTSAGNPSSYNEQFF TGTGCCAGCACTTCTGCCGGGAACCCGAGCTCCTACAATGAGCAGTTCTTC
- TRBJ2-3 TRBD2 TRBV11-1 CASSPRTGRMVTDTQYF TGTGCCAGCAGCCCGAGAACCGGGAGGATGGTCACAGATACGCAGTATTTT
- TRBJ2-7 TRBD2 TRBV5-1 CASSLGGLDSNEQYF TGCGCCAGCAGCTTGGGGGGACTAGACTCAAACGAGCAGTACTTC
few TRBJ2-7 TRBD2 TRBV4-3 CASSQDESGNSYEQYF TGCGCCAGCAGCCAAGATGAAAGCGGGAACTCCTACGAGCAGTACTTC
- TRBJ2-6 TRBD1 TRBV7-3 CASSLTGTGANVLTF TGTGCCAGCAGCTTGACAGGGACCGGGGCCAACGTCCTGACTTTC
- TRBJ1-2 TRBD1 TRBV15 CATSGGTGEPYGYTF TGTGCCACCAGCGGAGGGACAGGGGAACCCTATGGCTACACCTTC
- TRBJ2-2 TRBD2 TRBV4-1 CASSQDPGGAGELFF TGCGCCAGCAGCCAAGATCCGGGAGGGGCCGGGGAGCTGTTTTTT
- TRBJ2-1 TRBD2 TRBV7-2 CASSLAGGLREVTYNEQFF TGTGCCAGCAGCTTAGCGGGTGGGTTGCGGGAGGTAACATACAATGAGCAGTTCTTC
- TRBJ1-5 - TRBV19 CASSVQDNQPQHF TGTGCCAGTAGTGTACAGGATAATCAGCCCCAGCATTTT
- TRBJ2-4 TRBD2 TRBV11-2 CASSLVPSGTDIQYF TGTGCCAGCAGCTTAGTCCCTAGCGGGACGGACATTCAGTACTTC